These T cell receptor beta chains were read from a single sample in a study of control samples from healthy donors and cancer patients. The method was immunoSEQ multiplex PCR; TCRdb's version includes in-frame clones alone and lacks a portion of them. The sample yields over 80,000 clones, roughly 83% seen once. The sequenced material came from blood. Receptors were obtained from a woman aged 25-40 years in good health. Each CDR3 is given without its conserved first and last residue. D genes are given only for firm matches.

>.|TRBV27
ASSSRPTRYGQPQH
>.|TRBV6-5
ASRAGDTNYGYT
>.|TRBV11-2
ASSPRGGYQETQY
>TRBD2|TRBV10-2
ASGTSGGALNEQF
>TRBD2|TRBV6-2/TRBV6-3
ASSLTSGGAMSYEQY
>TRBD1|TRBV6-5
ASKRDRGHNEQF
>TRBD1|TRBV4-1
ASSQQGAADTQY
>TRBD1|TRBV30
AWGGQGNTEAF
>.|TRBV2
ASSLTRGFDEQF
>.|TRBV5-1
ASSSGTADNSPLH
>TRBD1|TRBV5-1
ASSLEGQGINEQY
>TRBD1|TRBV24-1
ATSDPGQGRTDTQY
>.|TRBV3-1/TRBV3-2
ASLDRGGSETQY
>TRBD2|TRBV6-5
ASSYSGLAGGHEQF
>TRBD1|TRBV3-1/TRBV3-2
ASSLFRTGGSNYGYT
>.|TRBV9
ASSVGSGGAF
>.|TRBV7-8
ASTQGIVNEQY